The TCR beta chain under discussion was sequenced for a study of blood T cell repertoires in COVID-19. Overall study: COVID-19 samples collected from the United States, Italy and Spain covered acute and convalescent phases. Nucleic acid was either cDNA or gDNA, and it came from T cells, B-cell-depleted T cells, or PBMCs.

Source study methods: Researchers report that nucleated cell counts were estimated from reference gene primer amplification. TCRdb's copy holds only in-frame clones and misses some; the assay was immunoSEQ multiplex PCR. That table furnishes V, J and clone size, whereas the DNA furnished D and trimming. The sample lists about 13,000 clones; about 88% were seen once. The CDR3 is 13 residues long. Germline lookup yields CDR1 SNHLY and CDR2 FYNNEI. The J segment lost 2 bases and the V segment lost 6 bases, leaving 1 base of the junction unmatched. This chain connects TRBV2 to TRBJ1-5, with TRBD1 matching 7 bases. The origin of this receptor is a human donor in a cohort sampled during active COVID-19. The material sequenced was peripheral blood. The CDR3 is CASRGTGNQPQHF. The CDR3 bases are TGTGCCAGCAGGGGGACAGGCAATCAGCCCCAGCATTTT.